This T cell receptor beta chain was documented in a study of T cell repertoires in cytomegalovirus infection. Background on the study: CMV infection together with matching HLA type was indicated by public TCR beta signatures.

V lost 1 base and J lost 3, with 5 bases in between. CDR3 length: 14 residues. Germline V gene data show CDR1 as KGHDR and CDR2 as SFDVKD. Concerning this clonotype itself: No antigen is known for it.

TCRdb analysed the reads with MiXCR anew, one entry per CDR3 protein. The table shows tens of thousands of distinct CDR3 sequences, with 20% to 25% occurring only once. V is TRBV24-1 and J is TRBJ2-2; D is undetermined. Input material: PBMCs, sequenced either directly or after in vitro stimulation (not recorded which). This TCR was recovered from a human donor in good health (CMV status not recorded). Some clones in this sample may be carry-over from other donors' samples. CDR3 DNA sequence: TGTGCCACCAGTGATTTAGCTGACACCGGGGAGCTGTTTTTT. Translating it yields CATSDLADTGELFF.